This is a list of T cell receptor beta chains from one sample in a study of cytomegalovirus exposure and HLA in healthy donors. Profiling relied on immunoSEQ multiplex PCR, and the TCRdb table lists in-frame clones only, not all of them. The data hold more than 80,000 clones, with 71% observed a single time. The source material was PBMCs. The receptors here all came from a female donor in good health and CMV-seronegative. CDR3s include the opening cysteine and the closing phenylalanine or tryptophan. D genes are given only for firm matches. Clone sizes are given selectively: once, few, many, or a class where the clone is expanded.

d_call j_call v_call clone_size cdr3_nt cdr3_aa
- TRBJ1-2 TRBV6-4 - TGTGCCAGCAGAATACAGGGAAAGGGGGACTATGGCTACACCTTC CASRIQGKGDYGYTF
- TRBJ1-1 TRBV11-3 - TGTGCCAGCAAAACCCTACAGGCCCTGAACACTGAAGCTTTCTTT CASKTLQALNTEAFF
- TRBJ1-5 TRBV18 - TGTGCCAGCTCCGGGGGGCTGGATCAGCCCCAGCATTTT CASSGGLDQPQHF
- TRBJ1-1 TRBV6-4 few TGTGCCAGCAGACAGGGAACGAACACTGAAGCTTTCTTT CASRQGTNTEAFF
- TRBJ1-2 TRBV29-1 - TGCAGCGTAGGACATCCGGCGGCTAACTATGGCTACACCTTC CSVGHPAANYGYTF
- TRBJ2-2 TRBV5-1 - TGCGCCAGCAGCTCCCGGACAGACAGCGGGGAGCTGTTTTTT CASSSRTDSGELFF
- TRBJ2-4 TRBV27 - TGTGCCAGCAGTTTAGCGGATAAGCTAAACATTCAGTACTTC CASSLADKLNIQYF
- TRBJ1-4 TRBV7-9 - TGTGCCAGCAGCTTGCGGGCAACTAATGAAAAACTGTTTTTT CASSLRATNEKLFF
TRBD1 TRBJ2-7 TRBV11-1 - TGTGCCAGCAGCGCGGGACAGGGGGCCGAGCAGTACTTC CASSAGQGAEQYF
- TRBJ2-1 TRBV11-2 - TGTGCCAGCAGCCCAGAGGTAGACTACAATGAGCAGTTCTTC CASSPEVDYNEQFF
- TRBJ1-1 TRBV19 - TGTGCCAGTAGTAGCGGGGTCACTGAAGCTTTCTTT CASSSGVTEAFF
TRBD2 TRBJ2-1 TRBV7-9 - TGTGCCAGCAGCCCGCGACTAGCGGGAGACAATGAGCAGTTCTTC CASSPRLAGDNEQFF
- TRBJ1-4 TRBV7-2 - TGTGCCAGCAGCTTAGCGCTAGCAACTAATGAAAAACTGTTTTTT CASSLALATNEKLFF
- TRBJ2-1 TRBV11-2 once TGTGCCAGCAGCAGGGGGGGCCCCAATGAGCAGTTCTTC CASSRGGPNEQFF
TRBD1 TRBJ1-1 TRBV7-9 - TGTGCCAGCAGCGTCCGGGACAGGGGGCCTGACACTGAAGCTTTCTTT CASSVRDRGPDTEAFF
TRBD2 TRBJ2-2 TRBV19 - TGTGCCAGTAGTGCCCTGGGAGGGAGTAGGACCGGGGAGCTGTTTTTT CASSALGGSRTGELFF
- TRBJ2-3 TRBV6-5 - TGTGCCAGCAGGGGACGGGGGTTTAGCACAGATACGCAGTATTTT CASRGRGFSTDTQYF
- TRBJ1-1 TRBV11-3 few TGTGCCAGCAGCTCCGACAATGCTGAAGCTTTCTTT CASSSDNAEAFF
- TRBJ1-2 TRBV7-2 - TGTGCCAGCAGCTTAGCCGGCTATGGCTACACCTTC CASSLAGYGYTF
TRBD2 TRBJ2-1 TRBV27 - TGTGCCAGCAGTCCCCGACTAGCGGATTACAATGAGCAGTTCTTC CASSPRLADYNEQFF
TRBD2 TRBJ2-3 TRBV7-2 few TGTGCCAGCAGCCCCCGACTAGCGGGTTCTGAGGTGCCAGATACGCAGTATTTT CASSPRLAGSEVPDTQYF
TRBD1 TRBJ1-5 TRBV19 few TGTGCCAGTACCCTGACAGGGGGCACTCAGCCCCAGCATTTT CASTLTGGTQPQHF
TRBD1 TRBJ1-5 TRBV4-1 - TGCGCCAGCAGCCAAGATCTGGGGACAGAGGTTTTGCCCCAGCATTTT CASSQDLGTEVLPQHF
- TRBJ2-1 TRBV9 few TGTGCCAGCAGCCCCGGTAGTCCCCATGAGCAGTTCTTC CASSPGSPHEQFF
- TRBJ1-5 TRBV2 - TGTGCCAGCAGTGACAGGGACTTCAATCAGCCCCAGCATTTT CASSDRDFNQPQHF
- TRBJ1-1 TRBV6-6 few TGTGCCAGCAGTTATTGGGAGGCTGAAGCTTTCTTT CASSYWEAEAFF
- TRBJ1-1 TRBV18 - TGTGCCAGCTCATCCCGCCAGGGTCCGAACACTGAAGCTTTCTTT CASSSRQGPNTEAFF
TRBD1 TRBJ1-1 TRBV9 once TGTGCCAGCAGCCCCAGACAGGGCGCTGAAGCTTTCTTT CASSPRQGAEAFF
TRBD2 TRBJ2-5 TRBV11-3 - TGTGCCAGCAGCTTAAGGGCTAGCGGGAGTGTGGAGACCCAGTACTTC CASSLRASGSVETQYF
TRBD1 TRBJ2-3 TRBV4-2 - TGTGCCAGCAGCTCAACGACAGGGGTTGGAGATACGCAGTATTTT CASSSTTGVGDTQYF
TRBD2 TRBJ2-3 TRBV30 - TGTGCCTGGAGTGTCCCTAGCGGGAGCACAGATACGCAGTATTTT CAWSVPSGSTDTQYF
TRBD2 TRBJ2-1 TRBV19 - TGTGCCAGTAGATTAGGGTCTAGCGGGGCATACAATGAGCAGTTCTTC CASRLGSSGAYNEQFF
TRBD1 TRBJ2-1 TRBV11-2 - TGTGCCAGCAGCCAATGGGGGACAGGGGTGGTCAATGAGCAGTTCTTC CASSQWGTGVVNEQFF
TRBD1 TRBJ1-4 TRBV7-9 - TGTGCCAGCAGCTTAGTGGGGGACAGTAATAATGAAAAACTGTTTTTT CASSLVGDSNNEKLFF
TRBD2 TRBJ2-3 TRBV4-2 once TGTGCCAGCAGCCCCCCCGGGACTAGCGGGAGAAATACGCAGTATTTT CASSPPGTSGRNTQYF
- TRBJ2-3 TRBV7-6 - TGTGCCAGCAGCATTAGGACAGTCACAGATACGCAGTATTTT CASSIRTVTDTQYF
- TRBJ1-2 TRBV6-5 - TGTGCCAGCAGTTACTCGAATGTGGGCACGTTCTATGGCTACACCTTC CASSYSNVGTFYGYTF
TRBD1 TRBJ1-6 TRBV6-5 few TGTGCCAGCAGAATTGACAGGGGGACCCATTCACCCCTCCACTTT CASRIDRGTHSPLHF
TRBD1 TRBJ2-1 TRBV7-7 - TGTGCTAGCAGCTTAGACAGGGGTGAGAACGATGAGCAGTTCTTC CASSLDRGENDEQFF
- TRBJ2-1 TRBV15 once TGTGCCACCAGCAGAGCAGGCTCCTACAATGAGCAGTTCTTC CATSRAGSYNEQFF
- TRBJ1-2 TRBV6-1 few TGTGCCAGCAGGGGAGGGGTAGCTAACTATGGCTACACCTTC CASRGGVANYGYTF
TRBD1 TRBJ2-3 TRBV19 - TGTGCCAGTAGTATCTTAGGGACAGGGAGCACAGATACGCAGTATTTT CASSILGTGSTDTQYF
TRBD2 TRBJ2-3 TRBV5-1 - TGCGCCAGCAGCGCAGGACTAGCACACACAGATACGCAGTATTTT CASSAGLAHTDTQYF
TRBD2 TRBJ2-4 TRBV6-5 - TGTGCCAGCAGTTCTTATAGCGGGGTAGCCAAAAACATTCAGTACTTC CASSSYSGVAKNIQYF
- TRBJ2-2 TRBV9 - TGTGCCAGCAGCTCCGAGGGAGGTCGGACCGGGGAGCTGTTTTTT CASSSEGGRTGELFF
TRBD1 TRBJ2-7 TRBV2 - TGTGCCAGCCGGGACAGGATTCTTTACGAGCAGTACTTC CASRDRILYEQYF
- TRBJ2-3 TRBV9 - TGTGCCAGCAGCGTAGGAGGAGATACGCAGTATTTT CASSVGGDTQYF
TRBD2 TRBJ2-1 TRBV6-6 - TGTGCCAGCAGTTTACCTGGACTAGCGGGCCGGAATGAGCAGTTCTTC CASSLPGLAGRNEQFF
- TRBJ2-7 TRBV11-2 - TGTGCCAGCAGCCCCGTTGGTCTGCGTAACGAGCAGTACTTC CASSPVGLRNEQYF
TRBD1 TRBJ1-2 TRBV2 - TGTGCCAGCAGGACCGGGACAGGGGGCGCAGGCTATGGCTACACCTTC CASRTGTGGAGYGYTF
TRBD2 TRBJ2-1 TRBV9 - TGTGCCAGCAGCGTAGATAGCGGGAGAAACAATGAGCAGTTCTTC CASSVDSGRNNEQFF